The clone carrying this T cell receptor beta chain was recorded only once. The data were produced by immunoSEQ multiplex PCR, yet TCRdb's version contains in-frame clones alone and is incomplete. The data hold 60,000 to 70,000 clones, with about four fifths observed a single time. These data belong to a study of OX40 agonist ivuxolimab in advanced cancers. This CDR3 is 13 amino acids long. CDR1 LNHNV and CDR2 YYDKDF come from the germline V gene (reference sequence). The chain is built from TRBV15 and TRBJ2-5; D gene unclear. The J call is uncertain, as TRBJ2-7 better fits the DNA end. The receptor was derived from an adult with an advanced solid tumor such as melanoma, head and neck, liver or kidney cancer. Sequenced material: CD4+ or CD8+ T cells sorted from blood, taken in a trial of the OX40 agonist ivuxolimab. CDR3 sequence: CATSRPSSYEQYF. CDR3 DNA sequence: TGTGCCACCAGCAGACCCAGCTCCTACGAGCAGTACTTC.